This T cell receptor (beta chain) is from a study of beta chain features in type 1 diabetes. V dropped 6 bases and J dropped 8; count of bases not matched to a gene: 12. The CDR3 loop spans 15 amino acids. Germline V gene data show CDR1 as MNHEY and CDR2 as SVGAGI. The whole isolated RNA underwent reverse transcription, so sequencing captured expressed TCRB transcripts. Assay: immunoSEQ multiplex PCR; the TCRdb copy retains only in-frame clones and omits some. The sample holds about 660,000 clones; 11% to 15% are singletons and the top ten take just under 0.04%. Study-level points and caveats: Among all four CD4+ subsets, Type 1 diabetes patients had TCRB CDR3s that were moderately but significantly shorter.

Worth noting for this clone: The antigen is not known.

The V and J genes are TRBV6-5 and TRBJ2-2; 7 bases match TRBD1. This clonotype was obtained from a man aged 18 to 29 with type 1 diabetes. Sequencing input: naive CD4+ T cells from blood. CDR3 loop: CASRFRDSFPGELFF. In DNA, the CDR3 is TGTGCCAGCAGGTTCCGGGACAGCTTTCCAGGGGAGCTGTTTTTT.